This TCR beta chain is drawn from a study of blood T cell repertoires in COVID-19. About the research overall: Samples representing acute and convalescent COVID-19 were sourced from the United States, Italy and Spain.

CDR1 is SGHRS and CDR2 is YFSETQ in the germline V gene. The V and J ends lost 3 bases and 5 bases, in that order; junction bases with no gene match: 13. This CDR3 is 19 amino acids long. Some clones are missing from TCRdb's copy, which holds only in-frame ones; the method was immunoSEQ multiplex PCR. The data contain around 360,000 clones, 87% of them singletons. Participants, about 18 to 90 years old, spanned fewer than 25 US areas. Cohorts were based on clinical histories the participants reported. Recovered status applied to Cohort 3 donors who had two consecutive negative PCRs. It also applied to those with clearance or with symptom resolution.

The rearrangement uses TRBV5-1 and TRBJ2-2; 13 bases align to TRBD2. The receptor was derived from a woman aged 25 to 39 who had recovered from COVID-19. The material sequenced was PBMCs or T cells enriched from blood (not recorded which). CDR3 sequence: CASSSEGTSGMSGTGELFF. CDR3 DNA sequence: TGCGCCAGCAGCTCCGAGGGGACTAGCGGGATGAGCGGAACCGGGGAGCTGTTTTTT.